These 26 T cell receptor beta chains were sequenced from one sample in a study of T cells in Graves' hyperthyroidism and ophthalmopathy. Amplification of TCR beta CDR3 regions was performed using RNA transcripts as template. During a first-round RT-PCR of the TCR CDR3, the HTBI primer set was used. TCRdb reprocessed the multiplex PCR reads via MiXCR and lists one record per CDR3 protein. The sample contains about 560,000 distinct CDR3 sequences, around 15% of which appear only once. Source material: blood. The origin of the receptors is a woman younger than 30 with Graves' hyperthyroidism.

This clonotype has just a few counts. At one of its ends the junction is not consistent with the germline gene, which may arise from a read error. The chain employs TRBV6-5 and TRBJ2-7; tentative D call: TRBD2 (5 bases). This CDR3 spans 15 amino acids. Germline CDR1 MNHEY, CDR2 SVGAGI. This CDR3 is CVSSYSGRDSYEQYF. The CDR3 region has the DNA TGTGTCAGCAGTTACTCGGGAAGGGACTCCTACGAGCAGTACTTC.

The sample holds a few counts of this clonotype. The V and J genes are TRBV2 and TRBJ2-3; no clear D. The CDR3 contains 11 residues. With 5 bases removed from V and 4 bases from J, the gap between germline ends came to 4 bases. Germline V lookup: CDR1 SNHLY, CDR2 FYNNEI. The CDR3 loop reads CASSIADTQYF. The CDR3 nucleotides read TGTGCCAGCAGTATTGCAGATACGCAGTATTTT.

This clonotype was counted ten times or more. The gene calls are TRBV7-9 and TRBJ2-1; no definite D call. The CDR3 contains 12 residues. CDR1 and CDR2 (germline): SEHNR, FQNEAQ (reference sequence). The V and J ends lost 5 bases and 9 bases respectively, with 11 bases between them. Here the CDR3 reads CASSQPWSEQFF. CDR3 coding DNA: TGTGCCAGCAGCCAACCTTGGAGTGAGCAGTTCTTC.

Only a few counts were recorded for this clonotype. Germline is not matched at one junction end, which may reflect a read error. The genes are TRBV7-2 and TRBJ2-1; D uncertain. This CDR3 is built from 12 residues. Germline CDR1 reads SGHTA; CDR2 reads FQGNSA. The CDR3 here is CASSRAQPERFF. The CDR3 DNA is TGTGCCAGCAGCCGAGCCCAACCAGAGCGGTTCTTC.

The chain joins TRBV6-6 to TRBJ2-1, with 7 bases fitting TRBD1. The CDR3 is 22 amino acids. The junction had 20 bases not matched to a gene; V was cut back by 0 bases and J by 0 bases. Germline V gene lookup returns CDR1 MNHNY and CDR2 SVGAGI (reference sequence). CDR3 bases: TGTGCCAGCAGTTACTCGATATTGGGAAAACAGACAGGGCCGAGCTCCTACAATGAGCAGTTCTTC. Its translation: CASSYSILGKQTGPSSYNEQFF.

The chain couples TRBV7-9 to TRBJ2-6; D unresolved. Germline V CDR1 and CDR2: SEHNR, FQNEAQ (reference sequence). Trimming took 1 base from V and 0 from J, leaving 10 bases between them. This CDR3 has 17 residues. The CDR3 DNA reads TGTGCCAGCAGCTTAGATGCGGCGGTCTCTGGGGCCAACGTCCTGACTTTC. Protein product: CASSLDAAVSGANVLTF.

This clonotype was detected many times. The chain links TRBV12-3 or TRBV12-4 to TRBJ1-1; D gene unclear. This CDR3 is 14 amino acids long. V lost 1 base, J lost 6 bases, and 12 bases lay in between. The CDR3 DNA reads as TGTGCCAGCAGTTTAGGGGGTGGATCTGCTGAAGCTTTCTTT. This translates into CASSLGGGSAEAFF.

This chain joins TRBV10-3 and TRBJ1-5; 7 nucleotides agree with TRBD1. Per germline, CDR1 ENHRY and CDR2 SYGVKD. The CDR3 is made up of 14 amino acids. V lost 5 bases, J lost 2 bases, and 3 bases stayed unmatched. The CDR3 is CAISQGVRNQPQHF. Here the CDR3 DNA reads TGTGCCATCAGTCAGGGGGTGCGCAATCAGCCCCAGCATTTT.

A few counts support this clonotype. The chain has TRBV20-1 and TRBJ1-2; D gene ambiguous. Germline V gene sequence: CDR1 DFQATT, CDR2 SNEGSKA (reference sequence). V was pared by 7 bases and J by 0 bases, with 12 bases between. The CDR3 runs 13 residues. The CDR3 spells CSVPAITNYGYTF. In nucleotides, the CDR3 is TGCAGTGTCCCGGCCATTACTAACTATGGCTACACCTTC.

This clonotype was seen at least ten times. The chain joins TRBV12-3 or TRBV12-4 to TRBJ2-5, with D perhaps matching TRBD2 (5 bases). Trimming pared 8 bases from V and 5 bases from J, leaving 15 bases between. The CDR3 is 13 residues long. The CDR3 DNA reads TGTGCCAGCGGCCCCGTGGGGAGTGAGACCCAGTACTTC. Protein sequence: CASGPVGSETQYF.

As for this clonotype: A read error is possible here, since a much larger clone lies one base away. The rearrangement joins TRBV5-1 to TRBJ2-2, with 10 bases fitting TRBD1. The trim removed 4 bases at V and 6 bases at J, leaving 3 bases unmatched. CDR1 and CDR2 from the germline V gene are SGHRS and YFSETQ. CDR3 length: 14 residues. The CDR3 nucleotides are TGCGCCAGCAGCGGGACAGGGGTTGCCGGGGAGCTGTTTTTT. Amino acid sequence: CASSGTGVAGELFF.

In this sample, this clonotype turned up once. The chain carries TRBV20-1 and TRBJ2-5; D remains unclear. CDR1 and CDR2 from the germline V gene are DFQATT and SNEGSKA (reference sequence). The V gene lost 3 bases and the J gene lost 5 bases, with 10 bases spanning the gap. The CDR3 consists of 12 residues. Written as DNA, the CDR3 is TGCAGTGCTAGGATTCGTGCTGAGACCCAGTACTTC. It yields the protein CSARIRAETQYF.

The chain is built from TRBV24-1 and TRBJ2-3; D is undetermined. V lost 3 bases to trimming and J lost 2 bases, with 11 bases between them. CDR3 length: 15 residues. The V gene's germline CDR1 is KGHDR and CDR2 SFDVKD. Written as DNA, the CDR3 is TGTGCCACCAGTGATCCCCGCCAGCCCACAGATACGCAGTATTTT. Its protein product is CATSDPRQPTDTQYF.

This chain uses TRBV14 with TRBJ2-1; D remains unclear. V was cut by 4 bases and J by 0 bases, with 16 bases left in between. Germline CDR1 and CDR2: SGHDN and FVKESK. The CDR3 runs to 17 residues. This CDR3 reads CASSRNTGPSSYNEQFF. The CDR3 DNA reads TGTGCCAGCAGCCGAAACACTGGACCTAGCTCCTACAATGAGCAGTTCTTC.

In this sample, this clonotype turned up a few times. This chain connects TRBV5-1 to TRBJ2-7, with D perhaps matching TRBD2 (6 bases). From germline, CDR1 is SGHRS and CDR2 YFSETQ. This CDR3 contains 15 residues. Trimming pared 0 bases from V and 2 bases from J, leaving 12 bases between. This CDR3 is CASSLVGSATYEQYF. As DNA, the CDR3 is TGCGCCAGCAGCTTGGTCGGGAGCGCTACCTACGAGCAGTACTTC.

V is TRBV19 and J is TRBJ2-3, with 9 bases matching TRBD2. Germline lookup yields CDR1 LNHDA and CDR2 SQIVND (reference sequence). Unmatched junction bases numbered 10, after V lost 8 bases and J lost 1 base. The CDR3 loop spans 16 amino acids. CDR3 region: CASALIAGAGTDTQYF. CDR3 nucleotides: TGTGCCAGTGCCCTCATAGCGGGAGCTGGCACAGATACGCAGTATTTT.

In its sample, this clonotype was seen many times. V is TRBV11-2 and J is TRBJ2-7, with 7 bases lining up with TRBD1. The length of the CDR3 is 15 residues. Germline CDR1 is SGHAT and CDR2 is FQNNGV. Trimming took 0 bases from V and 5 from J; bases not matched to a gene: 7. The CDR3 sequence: CASSLDGSRGNEQYF. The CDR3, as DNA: TGTGCCAGCAGCTTAGATGGGAGCAGGGGGAACGAGCAGTACTTC.

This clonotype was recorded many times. DNA of the CDR3: TGTGCCAGCGAAGGAAACTACAATGAGCAGTTCTTC. Translated, it gives CASEGNYNEQFF. The genes are TRBV11-2 and TRBJ2-1; the D is unclear. Between the trimmed V and J ends, which lost 8 bases and 3 bases, there was a span of 8 bases. This CDR3 contains 12 residues. Per germline, CDR1 SGHAT and CDR2 FQNNGV.

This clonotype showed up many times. The CDR3 here is CASSLHQGYEQYF. Written as DNA, the CDR3 is TGTGCCAGCAGTTTACACCAGGGGTACGAGCAGTACTTC. This rearrangement joins TRBV28 to TRBJ2-7; D might be TRBD1 (6 bases). CDR1 is MDHEN, CDR2 SYDVKM, per germline. With 2 bases removed from V and 4 bases from J, the gap between germline ends came to 9 bases. The CDR3 is 13 residues long.

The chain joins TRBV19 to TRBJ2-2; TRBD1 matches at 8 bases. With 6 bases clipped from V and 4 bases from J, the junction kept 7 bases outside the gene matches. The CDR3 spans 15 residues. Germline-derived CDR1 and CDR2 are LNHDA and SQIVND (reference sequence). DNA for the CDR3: TGTGCCAGTAGATCCGGGACAGGATTCACCGGGGAGCTGTTTTTT. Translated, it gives CASRSGTGFTGELFF.

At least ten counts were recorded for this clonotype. CDR3 DNA: TGCAGTGCTAGTTTTCAGGGTCACACTGAAGCTTTCTTT. Its translation: CSASFQGHTEAFF. The chain uses TRBV20-1 and TRBJ1-1; the D gene is possibly TRBD1 (5 bases). Germline CDR1 DFQATT, CDR2 SNEGSKA (reference sequence). This CDR3 is built from 13 residues. Trimming stripped 3 bases from V and 3 bases from J, with 11 bases between.

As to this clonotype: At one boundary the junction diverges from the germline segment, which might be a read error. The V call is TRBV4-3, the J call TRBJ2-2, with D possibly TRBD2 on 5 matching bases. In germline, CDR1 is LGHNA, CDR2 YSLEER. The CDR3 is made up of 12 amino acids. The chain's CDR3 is CASRQRSGELCF. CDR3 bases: TGCGCCAGCCGCCAAAGATCCGGGGAGCTGTGTTTT.

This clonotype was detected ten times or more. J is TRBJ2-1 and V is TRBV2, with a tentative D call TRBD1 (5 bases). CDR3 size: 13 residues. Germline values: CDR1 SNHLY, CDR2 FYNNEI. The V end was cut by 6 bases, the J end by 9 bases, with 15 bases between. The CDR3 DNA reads TGTGCCAGCAGCCCGGACACCTGGGGTGAGCAGTTCTTC. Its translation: CASSPDTWGEQFF.

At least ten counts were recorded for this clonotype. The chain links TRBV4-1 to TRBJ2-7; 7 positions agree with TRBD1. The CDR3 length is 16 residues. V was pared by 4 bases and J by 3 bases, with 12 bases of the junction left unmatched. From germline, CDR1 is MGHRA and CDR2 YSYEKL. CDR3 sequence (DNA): TGCGCCAGCAGCCTACATACAGCCCGGGACAGCTACGAGCAGTACTTC. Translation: CASSLHTARDSYEQYF.

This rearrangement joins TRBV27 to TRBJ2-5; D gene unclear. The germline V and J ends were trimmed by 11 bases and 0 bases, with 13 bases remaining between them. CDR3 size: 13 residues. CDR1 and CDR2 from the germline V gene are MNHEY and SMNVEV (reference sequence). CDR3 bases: TGTGCCTCCAGGAGTGCCCACCAAGAGACCCAGTACTTC. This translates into CASRSAHQETQYF.

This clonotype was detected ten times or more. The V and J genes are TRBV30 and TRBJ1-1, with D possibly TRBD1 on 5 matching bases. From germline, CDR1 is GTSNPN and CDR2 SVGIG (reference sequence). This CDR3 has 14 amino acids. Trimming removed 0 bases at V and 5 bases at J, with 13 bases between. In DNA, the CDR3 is TGTGCCTGGAGTGTGGGGGGAAAGGTGACTGAAGCTTTCTTT. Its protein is CAWSVGGKVTEAFF.